Listed here are 21 T cell receptor beta chains from one sample, sequenced in a study of technical replicates of blood from a handful of donors. Sequencing used immunoSEQ multiplex PCR; TCRdb keeps in-frame clones, though not all of them. The sample includes 75,000 to 95,000 clones, about nine tenths of them seen just once. The sequenced material came from T cells isolated from PBMCs. The receptors shown here come from a human donor in good health.

V gene TRBV15 combines with J gene TRBJ1-1; D perhaps matches TRBD1 (6 bases). The germline CDR1 and CDR2 sequences are LNHNV and YYDKDF (reference sequence). V lost 7 bases, J lost 0 bases, and 24 bases lay in between. The CDR3 spans 18 residues. CDR3: CATTQPFVTGTMNTEAFF. The CDR3 coding sequence is TGTGCCACCACCCAACCTTTCGTCACAGGGACTATGAACACTGAAGCTTTCTTT.

V and J are TRBV18 and TRBJ2-7; tentatively, D is TRBD2 (5 bases). CDR1 and CDR2 from the germline V gene are KGHSH and LQKENI. Trimming removed 2 bases from V and 10 bases from J, with 21 bases in between. This CDR3 spans 15 amino acids. The CDR3 nucleotides read TGTGCCAGCTCACCAGGGCCAATGGCTAGCTGGGCCCAGTACTTC. Translation: CASSPGPMASWAQYF. Filled out from reference TRBV18 and TRBJ2-7, the complete variable domain reads NAGVMQNPRHLVRRRGQEARLRCSPMKGHSHVYWYRQLPEEGLKFMVYLQKENIIDESGMPKERFSAEFPKEGPSILRIQQVVRGDSAAYFCASSPGPMASWAQYFGPGTRLTVT.

The J gene is TRBJ2-5, the V gene TRBV7-9; the match to TRBD1 covers 7 bases. CDR1 is SEHNR, CDR2 FQNEAQ, per germline (reference sequence). The CDR3 is 16 amino acids. Germline trimming cut 6 bases from V and 5 bases from J; bases unmatched to any gene: 15. For the CDR3, the DNA is TGTGCCAGCAGTCAGGAAGAGAGGGGACAGTGGGAGACCCAGTACTTC. This encodes CASSQEERGQWETQYF.

Only one count was recorded for this clone. The gene calls are TRBV7-8 and TRBJ1-1, with a weak D call TRBD1 (6 bases). Germline CDR1 reads SGHVS; CDR2 reads FQNEAQ. CDR3 length equals 17 residues. Deletions cut 5 bases from V and 0 bases from J, with 19 bases between. CDR3 residues: CASSMGVGTPMNTEAFF. Written as DNA, the CDR3 is TGTGCCAGCAGCATGGGGGTTGGGACACCCATGAACACTGAAGCTTTCTTT.

The chain couples TRBV9 to TRBJ2-7, with D unresolved. This CDR3 contains 14 residues. The V end lost 3 bases, the J end lost 2 bases, and 12 bases lay between the germline ends. Germline V gene sequence: CDR1 SGDLS, CDR2 YYNGEE. CDR3 nucleotides: TGTGCCAGCAGCGAACATGCTGGCACCTACGAGCAGTACTTC. Its protein is CASSEHAGTYEQYF.

The chain has TRBV19 and TRBJ2-7, with TRBD1 matching over 10 bases. CDR1 is LNHDA and CDR2 is SQIVND in the germline V gene (reference sequence). The J segment lost 4 bases and the V segment lost 5 bases, leaving 2 bases of the junction unmatched. The CDR3 loop spans 13 amino acids. Here the CDR3 reads CASSWTGGYEQYF. Written as DNA, the CDR3 is TGTGCCAGTAGTTGGACAGGGGGATACGAGCAGTACTTC.

V gene TRBV6-1 combines with J gene TRBJ1-2; maybe TRBD1 (6 bases). The CDR3 contains 16 residues. V lost 0 bases, J lost 1 base, and 12 bases lay in between. The germline gives CDR1 MNHNS, CDR2 SASEGT. This CDR3 is CASSEAKGQNNYGYTF. The CDR3 DNA is TGTGCCAGCAGTGAAGCAAAAGGACAGAATAACTATGGCTACACCTTC.

In this sample, this clone turned up once. The gene calls are TRBV11-2 and TRBJ1-1; a possible D gene is TRBD1 (6 bases). Per the germline V gene, CDR1 is SGHAT and CDR2 is FQNNGV. The CDR3 runs to 11 residues. The V end was cut by 3 bases, the J end by 9 bases, with 8 bases between. Here the CDR3 DNA reads TGTGCCAGCAGCTTTGGGACACAAGCTTTCTTT. Protein: CASSFGTQAFF.

The rearrangement joins TRBV2 to TRBJ2-1; D uncertain. CDR3 length equals 13 residues. CDR1 SNHLY and CDR2 FYNNEI come from the germline V gene. The germline V and J ends were trimmed by 6 bases and 2 bases, with 8 bases remaining between them. The CDR3 nucleotides read TGTGCCAGCAGACTGGAGACCTACAATGAGCAGTTCTTC. Protein sequence: CASRLETYNEQFF.

The chain couples TRBV7-9 to TRBJ2-4, with D possibly TRBD2 on 6 matching bases. Germline V gene data show CDR1 as SEHNR and CDR2 as FQNEAQ (reference sequence). This CDR3 has 15 residues. Trimming cost V 2 bases and J 8 bases, with 16 bases left between them. CDR3 amino acids: CASSLQDYNLDIQYF. CDR3 nucleotide sequence: TGTGCCAGCAGCTTACAGGACTATAATCTAGACATTCAGTACTTC.

The V gene is TRBV4-1, the J gene TRBJ1-5; D unclear. The CDR3 consists of 15 residues. The V gene's germline CDR1 is MGHRA and CDR2 YSYEKL. V was cut by 1 base and J by 4 bases, with 11 bases left in between. This CDR3 reads CASSQGLRENQPQHF. In DNA, the CDR3 is TGCGCCAGCAGCCAAGGTTTGCGGGAGAATCAGCCCCAGCATTTT.

V is TRBV7-3 and J is TRBJ2-3; TRBD2 aligns across 7 bases. The length of the CDR3 is 16 residues. Germline CDR1 is SGHTA and CDR2 is FQGTGA. The ends lost 5 bases at V and 0 bases at J; junction bases unmatched: 8. The CDR3 here is CASSKLGGTSTDTQYF. The CDR3 nucleotides are TGTGCCAGCAGCAAACTCGGGGGGACTAGCACAGATACGCAGTATTTT.

The chain joins TRBV6-6 to TRBJ1-3; maybe TRBD1 (5 bases). Germline V gives CDR1 MNHNY, CDR2 SVGAGI (reference sequence). V was pared by 2 bases and J by 0 bases, with 11 bases between. The CDR3 totals 16 residues. CDR3 DNA: TGTGCCAGCAGTTACGAAGGGGCTCCCTCTGGAAACACCATATATTTT. This encodes CASSYEGAPSGNTIYF.

This sequence joins TRBV28 and TRBJ2-7; 12 bases fit TRBD2. CDR1 is MDHEN and CDR2 is SYDVKM in the germline V gene. J was trimmed by 4 bases and V by 11 bases; bases with no gene match: 12. The CDR3 consists of 15 residues. The CDR3 loop reads CAHGVTSGSPYEQYF. The CDR3 DNA follows: TGTGCCCACGGGGTGACTAGCGGGAGCCCATACGAGCAGTACTTC.

The chain combines TRBV13 with TRBJ2-7, with 11 bases lining up with TRBD2. The V segment lost 5 bases and the J segment 0 bases; nucleotides outside the gene matches: 9. Germline V gene data show CDR1 as PRHDT and CDR2 as FYEKMQ (reference sequence). This CDR3 region has 17 residues. CDR3 amino acids: CASSLSPSGRPSYEQYF. The CDR3 bases are TGTGCCAGCAGCCTCTCCCCTAGCGGGAGGCCCTCCTACGAGCAGTACTTC.

The chain carries TRBV5-4 and TRBJ2-1; TRBD2 matches at 8 bases. Germline values: CDR1 SGHNT, CDR2 YYREEE (reference sequence). V lost 2 bases, J lost 3 bases, and 4 bases stayed unmatched. The CDR3 length is 15 residues. The CDR3: CASSFTGLGYNEQFF. The CDR3 DNA sequence: TGTGCCAGCAGCTTTACGGGACTAGGCTACAATGAGCAGTTCTTC.

V gene TRBV27 combines with J gene TRBJ1-5; D is perhaps TRBD1 (5 bases). V lost 1 base and J lost 5, with 12 bases in between. This CDR3 comprises 15 residues. Germline V gives CDR1 MNHEY, CDR2 SMNVEV (reference sequence). CDR3 sequence (DNA): TGTGCCAGCAGTTTATTCGGGGGGGGGTATCAGCCCCAGCATTTT. Translating gives CASSLFGGGYQPQHF.

The chain links TRBV18 to TRBJ1-1; D is possibly TRBD1 (6 bases). V was clipped by 2 bases and J by 4 bases, with 14 bases between them. The length of the CDR3 is 15 residues. Germline V CDR1 and CDR2: KGHSH, LQKENI. Written as DNA, the CDR3 is TGTGCCAGCTCACCAACGGGGGGGCCACGCACTGAAGCTTTCTTT. Its protein is CASSPTGGPRTEAFF.

V and J are TRBV28 and TRBJ2-5, with no clear D. V lost 3 bases and J lost 12, with 14 bases in between. CDR1 MDHEN and CDR2 SYDVKM come from the germline V gene. The CDR3 extends over 12 amino acids. The DNA for the CDR3 is TGTGCCAGCAGTTTTAGAGGAGTCATCGAGTACTTC. As protein: CASSFRGVIEYF.

The V gene is TRBV6-5, the J gene TRBJ1-3; 7 nucleotides agree with TRBD1. The CDR3 is 15 amino acids. The J segment lost 3 bases and the V segment lost 0 bases, leaving 2 bases of the junction unmatched. Germline V CDR1 and CDR2: MNHEY, SVGAGI. CDR3 amino acids: CASSYSGTDGNTIYF. In DNA, the CDR3 is TGTGCCAGCAGTTACTCCGGGACAGATGGAAACACCATATATTTT.

CDR3 nucleotide sequence: TGTGCCAGCAGCTTAGGAGGCAGTCCTAACTATGGCTACACCTTC. This encodes CASSLGGSPNYGYTF. The gene calls are TRBV7-6 and TRBJ1-2; D call uncertain. Trimming shortened V by 1 base and J by 0 bases, and 9 bases separated the two germline ends. Germline assignment: CDR1 SGHVS and CDR2 FNYEAQ. The CDR3 length is 15 residues. The variable domain in full, with the rest retrieved from reference TRBV7-6 and TRBJ1-2, is GAGVSQSPRYKVTKRGQDVALRCDPISGHVSLYWYRQALGQGPEFLTYFNYEAQQDKSGLPNDRFSAERPEGSISTLTIQRTEQRDSAMYRCASSLGGSPNYGYTFGSGTRLTVV.